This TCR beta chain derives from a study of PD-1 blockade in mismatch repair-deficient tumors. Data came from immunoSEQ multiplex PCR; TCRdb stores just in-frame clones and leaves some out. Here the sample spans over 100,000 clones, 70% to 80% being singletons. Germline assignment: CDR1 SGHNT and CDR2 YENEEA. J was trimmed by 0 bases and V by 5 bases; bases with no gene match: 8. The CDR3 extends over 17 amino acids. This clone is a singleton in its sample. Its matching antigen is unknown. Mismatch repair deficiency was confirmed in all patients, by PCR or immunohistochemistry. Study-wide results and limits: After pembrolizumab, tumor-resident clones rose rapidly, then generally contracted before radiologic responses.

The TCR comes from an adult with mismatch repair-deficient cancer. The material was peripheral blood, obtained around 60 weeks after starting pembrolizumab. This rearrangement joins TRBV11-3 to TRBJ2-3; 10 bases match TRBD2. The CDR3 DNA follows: TGTGCCAGCAGCCTCAGCGGGAGGGGCCTTAGCACAGATACGCAGTATTTT. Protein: CASSLSGRGLSTDTQYF.